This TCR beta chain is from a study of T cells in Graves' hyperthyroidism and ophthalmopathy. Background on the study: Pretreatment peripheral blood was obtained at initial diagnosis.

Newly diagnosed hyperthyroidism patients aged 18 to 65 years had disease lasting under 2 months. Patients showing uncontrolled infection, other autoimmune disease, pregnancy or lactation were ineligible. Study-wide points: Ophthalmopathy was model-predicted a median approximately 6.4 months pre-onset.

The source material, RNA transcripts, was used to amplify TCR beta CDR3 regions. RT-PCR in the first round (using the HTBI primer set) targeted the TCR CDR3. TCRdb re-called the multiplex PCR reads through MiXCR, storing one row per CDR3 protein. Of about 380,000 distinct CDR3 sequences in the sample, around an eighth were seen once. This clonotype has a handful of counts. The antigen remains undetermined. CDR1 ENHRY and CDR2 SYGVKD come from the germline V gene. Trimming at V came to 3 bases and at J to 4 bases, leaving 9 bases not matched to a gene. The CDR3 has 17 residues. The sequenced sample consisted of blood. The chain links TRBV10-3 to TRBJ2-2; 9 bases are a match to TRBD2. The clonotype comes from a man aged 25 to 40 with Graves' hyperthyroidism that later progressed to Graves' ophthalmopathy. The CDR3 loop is CAISDDTSGWSTGELFF. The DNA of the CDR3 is TGTGCCATCAGTGACGATACTAGCGGGTGGAGCACCGGGGAGCTGTTTTTT.